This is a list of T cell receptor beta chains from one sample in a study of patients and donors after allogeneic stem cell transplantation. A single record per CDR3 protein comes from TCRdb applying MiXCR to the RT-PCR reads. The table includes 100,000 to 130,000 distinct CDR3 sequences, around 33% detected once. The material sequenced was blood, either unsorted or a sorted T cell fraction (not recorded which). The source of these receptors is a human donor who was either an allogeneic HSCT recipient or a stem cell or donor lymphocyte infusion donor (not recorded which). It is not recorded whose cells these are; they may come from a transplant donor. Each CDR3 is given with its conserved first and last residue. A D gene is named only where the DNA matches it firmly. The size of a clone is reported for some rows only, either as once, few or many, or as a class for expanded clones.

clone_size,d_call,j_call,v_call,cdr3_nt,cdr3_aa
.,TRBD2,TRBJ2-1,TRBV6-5,TGTGCCAGCAGTTACTCACCCGGACTAGCGACCTACAATGAGCAGTTCTTC,CASSYSPGLATYNEQFF
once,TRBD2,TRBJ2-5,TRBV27,TGTGCCAGCATGGAGGGAGGCCTTAGCGGGAGGGCCGGAAAGACCCAGTACTTC,CASMEGGLSGRAGKTQYF
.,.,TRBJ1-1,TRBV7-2,TGTGCCAGCAGCGGCTCAGGGATTGTCACTGAAGCTTTCTTT,CASSGSGIVTEAFF
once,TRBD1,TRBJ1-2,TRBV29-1,TGCAGCGTCGCAACCGGGACAGGGGATTTTAGAGGGTATGGCTACACCTTC,CSVATGTGDFRGYGYTF
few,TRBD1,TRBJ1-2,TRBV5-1,TGCGCCAGCAGCTTTGACGACAGGGAAGATGGCTACACCTTC,CASSFDDREDGYTF
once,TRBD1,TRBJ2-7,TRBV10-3,TGTGCCATCAGTGGGGACAGCCTGGGATCCTACGAGCAGTACTTC,CAISGDSLGSYEQYF
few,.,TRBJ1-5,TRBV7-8,TGTGCCAGCAGCTATCAGGGTCATCAGCCCCAGCATTTT,CASSYQGHQPQHF
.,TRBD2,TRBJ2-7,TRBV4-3,TGCGCCAGCAGCCAAGACTTGCGGGAGGGCCTCGGCTACGAGCAGTACTTC,CASSQDLREGLGYEQYF
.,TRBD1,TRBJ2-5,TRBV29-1,TGCAGCGTTGTCGGGACAGGGAGGACAGAGACCCAGTACTTC,CSVVGTGRTETQYF
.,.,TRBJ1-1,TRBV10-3,TGTGCCATCAGTGTAGGACGCGCTGAAGCTTTCTTT,CAISVGRAEAFF
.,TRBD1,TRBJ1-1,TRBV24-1,TGTGCCACCCCCTTAGACAGGGGGGACACTGAAGCTTTCTTT,CATPLDRGDTEAFF
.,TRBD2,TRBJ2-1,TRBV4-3,TGCGCCAGCAGCCAGCTACTAGCGGACCGCTACAATGAGCAGTTCTTC,CASSQLLADRYNEQFF